The text below deals with one T cell receptor (beta chain). The antigen remains unidentified. The V segment lost 4 bases and the J segment 0 bases; nucleotides outside the gene matches: 10. In germline, CDR1 is SGHRS, CDR2 YFSETQ. The CDR3 is 16 residues long. This specimen belongs to a study of T-cell reconstitution after alpha-beta-depleted transplantation in children. For TCRbeta, the library was prepared with unique molecular identifiers. TCRdb processed the PCR reads anew with MiXCR; each CDR3 protein has one entry. The sample carries 700,000 to 850,000 distinct CDR3 sequences, approximately 15% recorded once. Study-wide points: Some patients' high day-60 TCRbeta diversity was attributed to recipient cells surviving conditioning. Most T-cell counts and diversity one year after the transplant came from T cells that were newly produced.

The TCR sequence derives from a male patient younger than 18 who had a stem cell transplant for acute lymphoblastic leukemia, so the T cells may come from the graft donor. The sequencing here drew on PBMCs, mostly from graft donor cells, taken 360 days after TCRalphabeta/CD19-depleted stem cell transplant. This chain links TRBV5-1 with TRBJ2-7, with 7 bases matching TRBD2. The chain's CDR3 is CASSREASGPSYEQYF. The CDR3 bases are TGCGCCAGCAGCAGGGAAGCTAGCGGTCCCTCCTACGAGCAGTACTTC.